These 32 T cell receptor beta chains were all obtained from the same sample, sequenced in a study of blood T cell repertoires in COVID-19. Sequenced by immunoSEQ multiplex PCR; TCRdb stores in-frame clones only, minus some. The sample lists about 110,000 clones; approximately 85% were seen once. Sequenced material: peripheral blood. The receptors stem from a human donor in a cohort sampled during active COVID-19.

The chain uses TRBV24-1 and TRBJ2-1; 8 nucleotides agree with TRBD2. The V and J ends lost 2 bases and 5 bases, in that order; junction bases with no gene match: 4. This CDR3 has 15 residues. Germline V gene data show CDR1 as KGHDR and CDR2 as SFDVKD. The CDR3 nucleotides are TGTGCCACCAGTGATTCTAGCGGGCTCCACAATGAGCAGTTCTTC. Translating gives CATSDSSGLHNEQFF.

The CDR3 sequence: CASSFFGVDGELFF. CDR3 in DNA: TGTGCCAGCAGCTTTTTTGGAGTGGACGGGGAGCTGTTTTTT. The V gene is TRBV7-9, the J gene TRBJ2-2; D is uncertain. Germline assignment: CDR1 SEHNR and CDR2 FQNEAQ (reference sequence). This CDR3 has 14 amino acids. V lost 3 bases and J lost 7, with 12 bases in between.

The chain joins TRBV2 to TRBJ2-1, with D possibly matching TRBD1 (6 bases). V was trimmed by 2 bases and J by 7 bases, leaving 15 bases between them. Germline V gene data show CDR1 as SNHLY and CDR2 as FYNNEI. The CDR3 is 15 amino acids. The CDR3: CASSEQSGVSNEQFF. For the CDR3, the DNA is TGTGCCAGCAGTGAACAGTCAGGGGTCTCGAATGAGCAGTTCTTC.

The chain links TRBV18 to TRBJ2-7; D is perhaps TRBD2 (5 bases). Germline V gene lookup returns CDR1 KGHSH and CDR2 LQKENI. The CDR3 is 14 residues long. V lost 3 bases and J lost 3, with 12 bases in between. The CDR3 DNA reads TGTGCCAGCTCACCCCTCGCGACTATCTACGAGCAGTACTTC. It is translated as CASSPLATIYEQYF.

This clone appeared once. This CDR3 is CASSREQGSTDTQYF. Here the CDR3 DNA reads TGTGCCAGCAGCCGGGAACAGGGTAGCACAGATACGCAGTATTTT. The chain combines TRBV6-6 with TRBJ2-3; D may be TRBD1 (6 bases). CDR1 and CDR2 from the germline V gene are MNHNY and SVGAGI (reference sequence). The ends were cut back, 6 bases at V and 0 bases at J, with 13 bases in the middle. The length of the CDR3 is 15 residues.

V is TRBV5-5 and J is TRBJ2-1; no definite D call. V gave up 0 bases and J gave up 0 bases, with 7 bases separating them. Germline-derived CDR1 and CDR2 are SGHKS and YYEKEE (reference sequence). CDR3 length equals 15 residues. The CDR3 is CASSLGPGSYNEQFF. The CDR3 DNA follows: TGTGCCAGCAGCTTGGGGCCGGGCTCCTACAATGAGCAGTTCTTC.

The chain is built from TRBV2 and TRBJ2-5; 7 bases are a match to TRBD1. This CDR3 is built from 14 residues. Germline V CDR1 and CDR2: SNHLY, FYNNEI. V dropped 8 bases and J dropped 4; count of bases not matched to a gene: 10. The CDR3 sequence is CASQRQGLGETQYF. The CDR3 DNA is TGTGCCAGCCAACGACAGGGTCTTGGAGAGACCCAGTACTTC.

CDR3 sequence reads: CASSLGQGANEKLFF. In DNA, the CDR3 is TGTGCCAGCAGCTTGGGTCAGGGGGCAAATGAAAAACTGTTTTTT. The J gene is TRBJ1-4, the V gene TRBV5-6; 8 bases fit TRBD1. The germline V gene encodes CDR1 SGHDT and CDR2 YYEEEE. The CDR3 sequence is 15 residues long. The trim removed 0 bases at V and 5 bases at J, leaving 3 bases unmatched.

A remark on this clone: The sample has other DNA sequences that encode this CDR3 too. The chain links TRBV5-1 to TRBJ2-1, with TRBD2 identical over 8 bases. The CDR3 is 15 residues long. Germline V gene lookup returns CDR1 SGHRS and CDR2 YFSETQ. The junction had 0 bases not matched to a gene; V was cut back by 1 base and J by 0 bases. The CDR3 coding sequence is TGCGCCAGCAGCTTGAGCGGGAGCTCCTACAATGAGCAGTTCTTC. This translates into CASSLSGSSYNEQFF.

The V gene is TRBV11-2, the J gene TRBJ2-5; D is uncertain. Germline CDR1 SGHAT, CDR2 FQNNGV. The CDR3 spans 16 residues. With 3 bases removed from V and 5 bases from J, the gap between germline ends came to 19 bases. The CDR3 is CASSFRELNAKETQYF. The CDR3 DNA follows: TGTGCCAGCAGCTTCCGAGAACTAAACGCGAAGGAGACCCAGTACTTC.

The V gene is TRBV18, the J gene TRBJ1-2; 10 bases map to TRBD1. V lost 3 bases, J lost 2 bases, and 6 bases stayed unmatched. The germline CDR1 and CDR2 sequences are KGHSH and LQKENI. CDR3 length equals 16 residues. CDR3 protein: CASSPTPGQGNYGYTF. The CDR3 nucleotides read TGTGCCAGCTCACCTACCCCGGGACAGGGGAACTATGGCTACACCTTC.

The chain recombines TRBV28 with TRBJ2-3; D possibly corresponds to TRBD2 (6 bases). CDR3 length: 11 residues. Germline assignment: CDR1 MDHEN and CDR2 SYDVKM. CDR3 sequence reads: CGSGLTDTQYF. The CDR3 DNA is TGTGGGAGCGGGCTCACAGATACGCAGTATTTT.

The rearrangement uses TRBV15 and TRBJ2-7; D is perhaps TRBD2 (6 bases). V was trimmed by 5 bases and J by 2 bases, leaving 13 bases between them. The germline CDR1 and CDR2 sequences are LNHNV and YYDKDF (reference sequence). The length of the CDR3 is 14 residues. The CDR3 bases are TGTGCCACCAGCCCCCGCGGGGCCGCCTACGAGCAGTACTTC. Encoded protein: CATSPRGAAYEQYF.

This clone has just one count. As DNA, the CDR3 is TGCAGTGCTCCAGGAAACACTGAAGCTTTCTTT. Translation gives CSAPGNTEAFF. The chain joins TRBV20-1 to TRBJ1-1; D remains unclear. This CDR3 has 11 residues. The germline V gene has CDR1 DFQATT and CDR2 SNEGSKA (reference sequence). The V end was cut by 5 bases, the J end by 2 bases, with 6 bases between.

Only one count was recorded for this clone. This CDR3 is also generated by other DNA sequences in the sample. The rearrangement links TRBV2 to TRBJ1-1; 8 bases agree with TRBD1. This CDR3 comprises 15 residues. CDR1 is SNHLY, CDR2 FYNNEI, per germline. V dropped 6 bases and J dropped 0; count of bases not matched to a gene: 6. This CDR3 is CASSEMGQVNTEAFF. The CDR3 region has the DNA TGTGCCAGCAGCGAAATGGGACAGGTGAACACTGAAGCTTTCTTT.

This rearrangement joins TRBV5-4 to TRBJ2-3, with 7 positions matching TRBD2. CDR3 size: 16 residues. Looked up from germline, CDR1 is SGHNT and CDR2 is YYREEE (reference sequence). Trimming at V came to 1 base and at J to 0 bases, leaving 5 bases not matched to a gene. Here the CDR3 reads CASSLRRDYSTDTQYF. The CDR3 nucleotides are TGTGCCAGCAGCTTGAGGCGGGACTATAGCACAGATACGCAGTATTTT.

V gene TRBV11-2 combines with J gene TRBJ1-2; TRBD1 agrees at 10 bases. The V gene end was trimmed by 5 bases and the J gene end by 8 bases; junction bases not matched to a gene: 2. The CDR3 is 12 amino acids. Per germline, CDR1 SGHAT and CDR2 FQNNGV. Here the CDR3 reads CASSDRGQGYTF. The CDR3 DNA follows: TGTGCCAGCAGCGACAGGGGGCAGGGCTACACCTTC. Combining the CDR3 with reference TRBV11-2 and TRBJ1-2 gives the whole variable domain EAGVAQSPRYKIIEKRQSVAFWCNPISGHATLYWYQQILGQGPKLLIQFQNNGVVDDSQLPKDRFSAERLKGVDSTLKIQPAKLEDSAVYLCASSDRGQGYTFGSGTRLTVV.

The V gene is TRBV24-1, the J gene TRBJ2-1; weak D call: TRBD2 (6 bases). Looked up from germline, CDR1 is KGHDR and CDR2 is SFDVKD. V was cut by 0 bases and J by 3 bases, with 11 bases left in between. The CDR3 runs to 16 residues. The CDR3 loop is CATSDLGGTNYNEQFF. CDR3 nucleotides: TGTGCCACCAGTGATTTGGGGGGGACCAACTACAATGAGCAGTTCTTC.

The chain combines TRBV7-2 with TRBJ1-2; 7 nucleotides align to TRBD1. The germline gives CDR1 SGHTA, CDR2 FQGNSA. The CDR3 has 14 amino acids. After removal of 7 bases from V and 4 bases from J, the junction contained 9 bases not matched to a gene. DNA for the CDR3: TGTGCCAGCACCCCGTTGAGGACAGGCTATGGCTACACCTTC. Protein product: CASTPLRTGYGYTF. Filled out from reference TRBV7-2 and TRBJ1-2, the complete variable domain reads GAGVSQSPSNKVTEKGKDVELRCDPISGHTALYWYRQSLGQGLEFLIYFQGNSAPDKSGLPSDRFSAERTGGSVSTLTIQRTQQEDSAVYLCASTPLRTGYGYTFGSGTRLTVV.

V gene TRBV7-9 combines with J gene TRBJ2-1; 7 nucleotides align to TRBD2. The V segment lost 6 bases and the J segment 4 bases; nucleotides outside the gene matches: 6. The CDR3 loop spans 14 amino acids. CDR1 SEHNR and CDR2 FQNEAQ come from the germline V gene (reference sequence). CDR3: CASRSGNSYNEQFF. In DNA form, the CDR3 reads TGTGCCAGCAGAAGCGGGAATTCATACAATGAGCAGTTCTTC.

This rearrangement joins TRBV5-1 to TRBJ2-7, with 12 bases identical to TRBD2. This CDR3 region has 15 residues. CDR1 and CDR2 from the germline V gene are SGHRS and YFSETQ. Trimming at V came to 1 base and at J to 10 bases, leaving 9 bases not matched to a gene. CDR3 amino acids: CASSLPSGRASQQYF. The CDR3 DNA sequence: TGCGCCAGCAGCTTGCCTAGCGGGAGGGCCAGCCAACAGTACTTC.

The rearrangement uses TRBV19 and TRBJ1-1, with 10 positions matching TRBD1. The junction had 6 bases not matched to a gene; V was cut back by 8 bases and J by 6 bases. CDR1 LNHDA and CDR2 SQIVND come from the germline V gene (reference sequence). The CDR3 totals 13 residues. The CDR3: CASRQGAGAEAFF. The CDR3, as DNA: TGTGCCAGTCGACAGGGGGCAGGAGCTGAAGCTTTCTTT.

V is TRBV19 and J is TRBJ1-1; TRBD1 matches 7 bases. The CDR3 covers 16 residues. CDR1 is LNHDA and CDR2 is SQIVND in the germline V gene (reference sequence). With 7 bases clipped from V and 5 bases from J, the junction kept 16 bases outside the gene matches. The CDR3 reads CASKEGGGWGSTEAFF. The CDR3 nucleotides are TGTGCCAGTAAGGAAGGGGGCGGATGGGGCTCGACTGAAGCTTTCTTT.

The rearrangement joins TRBV6-2 or TRBV6-3 to TRBJ2-5; perhaps TRBD2 as D (7 bases). CDR3 length: 17 amino acids. The V and J ends lost 2 bases and 1 base respectively, with 17 bases between them. The germline V gene has CDR1 MNHEY and CDR2 SVGEGT. The CDR3 nucleotides read TGTGCCAGCAGTTACACAAGGGGGGGGGCTGGCCAAGAGACCCAGTACTTC. Amino acid sequence: CASSYTRGGAGQETQYF.

This chain uses TRBV18 with TRBJ1-1; D may be TRBD1 (6 bases). This CDR3 region has 17 residues. The V and J ends lost 8 bases and 0 bases respectively, with 22 bases between them. CDR1 and CDR2 from the germline V gene are KGHSH and LQKENI. CDR3 DNA: TGTGCCAGCCGCTCAGCGGCGCAGGGGTTAATGAACACTGAAGCTTTCTTT. Translated: CASRSAAQGLMNTEAFF.

With respect to this clone: In the same sample, other DNA sequences code for this CDR3. The rearrangement joins TRBV18 to TRBJ2-7; 7 bases fit TRBD1. The CDR3 contains 16 residues. The V gene end was trimmed by 6 bases and the J gene end by 0 bases; junction bases not matched to a gene: 11. The germline V gene has CDR1 KGHSH and CDR2 LQKENI. DNA for the CDR3: TGTGCCAGCTCTTCTAATTCACAGGGGAGCTCCTACGAGCAGTACTTC. Amino acids: CASSSNSQGSSYEQYF. Complete variable domain (other parts from reference TRBV18 and TRBJ2-7): NAGVMQNPRHLVRRRGQEARLRCSPMKGHSHVYWYRQLPEEGLKFMVYLQKENIIDESGMPKERFSAEFPKEGPSILRIQQVVRGDSAAYFCASSSNSQGSSYEQYFGPGTRLTVT.

The chain carries TRBV19 and TRBJ1-1; 9 bases are shared with TRBD1. Germline V gene lookup returns CDR1 LNHDA and CDR2 SQIVND (reference sequence). CDR3 size: 17 residues. The V gene end was trimmed by 0 bases and the J gene end by 0 bases; junction bases not matched to a gene: 5. CDR3 sequence: CASSIDGTGRMNTEAFF. As DNA, the CDR3 is TGTGCCAGTAGTATAGATGGGACAGGGAGAATGAACACTGAAGCTTTCTTT.

This rearrangement joins TRBV27 to TRBJ1-1; D gene uncertain. CDR3 size: 14 residues. Trimming pared 2 bases from V and 4 bases from J, leaving 11 bases between. Germline lookup yields CDR1 MNHEY and CDR2 SMNVEV (reference sequence). CDR3 nucleotides: TGTGCCAGCAGTTTAACCGGAGTGGGCACTGAAGCTTTCTTT. It specifies CASSLTGVGTEAFF.

The chain couples TRBV5-1 to TRBJ1-4; no definite D call. The CDR3 is 17 amino acids. CDR1 is SGHRS and CDR2 is YFSETQ in the germline V gene. V lost 0 bases and J lost 1, with 13 bases in between. CDR3 region: CASSLVMRDRTNEKLFF. DNA for the CDR3: TGCGCCAGCAGCTTGGTGATGCGGGATCGAACTAATGAAAAACTGTTTTTT.

The V call is TRBV4-2, the J call TRBJ2-7, with D perhaps matching TRBD1 (6 bases). The germline gives CDR1 LGHNA, CDR2 YNFKEQ. V was shortened by 1 base and J by 3 bases, with 16 bases between the two germline ends. CDR3 length: 16 residues. CDR3 DNA: TGTGCCAGCAGCCAAGTCATAGGACAGCCAAGCTACGAGCAGTACTTC. It translates to CASSQVIGQPSYEQYF.

This chain uses TRBV14 with TRBJ2-1; D might be TRBD2 (7 bases). The V end lost 4 bases, the J end lost 4 bases, and 23 bases lay between the germline ends. The length of the CDR3 is 18 residues. CDR1 is SGHDN, CDR2 FVKESK, per germline. The CDR3 loop reads CASSRSGAKGGFYNEQFF. CDR3 coding DNA: TGTGCCAGCAGCCGGAGCGGGGCAAAAGGGGGGTTTTACAATGAGCAGTTCTTC.

The chain carries TRBV7-9 and TRBJ2-4; 10 bases fit TRBD2. The CDR3 consists of 17 residues. In germline, CDR1 is SEHNR, CDR2 FQNEAQ (reference sequence). Trimming at V came to 4 bases and at J to 8 bases, leaving 14 bases not matched to a gene. The CDR3 region has the DNA TGTGCCAGCAGCTCGGGACTAGCGAACACATGGACGGACATTCAGTACTTC. It specifies CASSSGLANTWTDIQYF.